This is a list of T cell receptor beta chains from one sample in a study of OX40 agonist ivuxolimab in advanced cancers. Sequencing was performed with immunoSEQ multiplex PCR; in TCRdb, only in-frame clones are kept and a portion is missing. The sample shows roughly 50,000 clones, around 93% of them seen only once. This specimen consisted of CD4+ or CD8+ T cells sorted from blood, obtained in a trial of the OX40 agonist ivuxolimab. These receptors came from an adult with an advanced solid tumor such as melanoma, head and neck, liver or kidney cancer. The CDR3 runs from the conserved cysteine through the conserved F or W. A D gene is named only where the DNA matches it firmly. The size entry is marked missing in some rows and otherwise reads once, few, many or a size class.

cdr3_aa | cdr3_nt | d_call | v_call | clone_size | j_call
CASSLGNSPLHF | TGTGCCAGTAGTTTGGGTAATTCACCCCTCCACTTT | NA | TRBV19 | NA | TRBJ1-6
CSVPGLNYGYTF | TGCAGCGTTCCGGGGCTAAACTATGGCTACACCTTC | NA | TRBV29-1 | NA | TRBJ1-2
CASSQGLAGYEQYF | TGCGCCAGCAGCCAGGGACTAGCTGGCTACGAGCAGTACTTC | TRBD2 | TRBV4-3 | NA | TRBJ2-7
CASTVVRQGGSPLHF | TGTGCCAGCACCGTTGTGCGACAGGGAGGATCACCCCTCCACTTT | TRBD1 | TRBV7-9 | NA | TRBJ1-6
CASSIFAGPSYEQYF | TGTGCCAGTAGTATTTTTGCGGGGCCCTCCTACGAGCAGTACTTC | NA | TRBV19 | NA | TRBJ2-7
CSAHGQGAIYEQYF | TGCAGCGCCCACGGACAGGGGGCAATCTACGAGCAGTACTTC | TRBD1 | TRBV29-1 | NA | TRBJ2-7
CAPPTGTPRGLDTQYF | TGTGCCCCCCCAACCGGGACACCAAGGGGATTAGATACGCAGTATTTT | NA | TRBV7-3 | NA | TRBJ2-3
CASSWPTHNEQFF | TGTGCCAGCAGTTGGCCCACACACAATGAGCAGTTCTTC | NA | TRBV27 | NA | TRBJ2-1
CASSAPALNTGELFF | TGTGCCAGCAGTGCCCCAGCCCTTAACACCGGGGAGCTGTTTTTT | NA | TRBV9 | NA | TRBJ2-2
CASSLVSEETQYF | TGTGCCAGCAGCTTAGTTAGCGAAGAGACCCAGTACTTC | NA | TRBV7-9 | NA | TRBJ2-5
CASSISQNTEAFF | TGTGCCAGTAGTATCAGCCAGAACACTGAAGCTTTCTTT | NA | TRBV19 | NA | TRBJ1-1
CASSSEDRIYGYTF | TGTGCCAGCAGTAGCGAAGACAGAATCTATGGCTACACCTTC | NA | TRBV2 | NA | TRBJ1-2
CASSFGTDGHFEAFF | TGTGCCAGCAGTTTCGGGACGGATGGACACTTTGAAGCTTTCTTT | NA | TRBV28 | NA | TRBJ1-1
CASSQTEKGTGELFF | TGCGCCAGCAGCCAGACTGAAAAGGGCACCGGGGAGCTGTTTTTT | NA | TRBV5-1 | NA | TRBJ2-2
CASRGVMINEQFF | TGTGCCAGCAGAGGGGTTATGATCAATGAGCAGTTCTTC | NA | TRBV7-8 | NA | TRBJ2-1
CASSMGGDSQPQHF | TGTGCCAGTAGTATGGGAGGGGACAGTCAGCCCCAGCATTTT | TRBD1 | TRBV19 | NA | TRBJ1-5
CASSIEGMNTEAFF | TGTGCCAGTAGTATCGAGGGGATGAACACTGAAGCTTTCTTT | NA | TRBV19 | once | TRBJ1-1
CASSEGPRNTGELFF | TGTGCCAGCAGCGAGGGACCCAGAAACACCGGGGAGCTGTTTTTT | NA | TRBV7-9 | NA | TRBJ2-2
CATLHIDVGMNTEAFF | TGTGCCACCTTGCATATCGACGTGGGGATGAACACTGAAGCTTTCTTT | NA | TRBV2 | NA | TRBJ1-1
CASSPSFPGELFF | TGTGCCAGCAGCCCTTCGTTTCCCGGGGAGCTGTTTTTT | NA | TRBV11-3 | NA | TRBJ2-2
CASSDTSGFLSYEQYF | TGTGCCAGCAGCGATACTAGCGGGTTCCTCTCCTACGAGCAGTACTTC | TRBD2 | TRBV7-8 | medium-sized | TRBJ2-7
CAWGQLSNYGYTF | TGTGCCTGGGGACAGTTATCGAACTATGGCTACACCTTC | NA | TRBV30 | NA | TRBJ1-2
CASSLNTSGRASNEQYF | TGTGCCAGCAGCTTAAATACTAGCGGGAGGGCCAGTAACGAGCAGTACTTC | TRBD2 | TRBV11-2 | NA | TRBJ2-7
CASLLQYGADTEAFF | TGTGCCAGCCTGTTACAGTACGGGGCGGACACTGAAGCTTTCTTT | NA | TRBV7-9 | NA | TRBJ1-1
CASSLGLSAGELFF | TGTGCCAGCAGCCTGGGACTTAGTGCCGGGGAGCTGTTTTTT | NA | TRBV13 | NA | TRBJ2-2
CASSQEDAGARPDSNVLTF | TGCGCCAGCAGCCAAGAGGATGCGGGAGCGAGGCCGGATTCCAACGTCCTGACTTTC | TRBD2 | TRBV4-3 | NA | TRBJ2-6
CASSVGGALYNEQFF | TGTGCCAGCAGCGTAGGGGGAGCCCTTTACAATGAGCAGTTCTTC | NA | TRBV9 | NA | TRBJ2-1
CASSYRPSEQFF | TGTGCCAGTAGCTACAGGCCCTCTGAGCAGTTCTTC | NA | TRBV19 | NA | TRBJ2-1
CASSLESDEKLFF | TGTGCCAGCAGCTTAGAATCCGACGAAAAACTGTTTTTT | NA | TRBV7-9 | NA | TRBJ1-4
CASGQTSSADTQYF | TGTGCCAGCGGTCAGACTAGCTCGGCAGATACGCAGTATTTT | TRBD2 | TRBV6-6 | NA | TRBJ2-3
CATSSTGGVIEQYF | TGTGCCACCAGCTCCACAGGGGGTGTTATCGAGCAGTACTTC | TRBD1 | TRBV15 | NA | TRBJ2-7
CASSQDGWASYGYTF | TGCGCCAGCAGCCAAGATGGATGGGCCTCTTATGGCTACACCTTC | NA | TRBV4-3 | few | TRBJ1-2
CATLPGNYGYTF | TGTGCCACCCTTCCGGGGAACTATGGCTACACCTTC | NA | TRBV28 | few | TRBJ1-2
CASSLRRTGMWSGELFF | TGTGCCAGCAGTTTACGACGGACAGGGATGTGGTCCGGGGAGCTGTTTTTT | TRBD1 | TRBV28 | NA | TRBJ2-2
CASSRQGDFAQPQHF | TGTGCCAGCAGCCGTCAGGGGGATTTTGCCCAGCCCCAGCATTTT | TRBD1 | TRBV5-6 | NA | TRBJ1-5
CASTLTSSGANVLTF | TGCGCCAGCACCCTAACCTCCTCTGGGGCCAACGTCCTGACTTTC | NA | TRBV4-1 | NA | TRBJ2-6
CASSFSLVEQFF | TGCGCCAGCAGCTTCTCGTTGGTAGAGCAGTTCTTC | NA | TRBV5-1 | NA | TRBJ2-1
CASSTSTGNTEAFF | TGTGCCAGCAGCACGAGCACAGGGAACACTGAAGCTTTCTTT | NA | TRBV7-9 | NA | TRBJ1-1
CASSFRQGVDTEAFF | TGTGCCAGCAGCTTTAGGCAGGGGGTAGACACTGAAGCTTTCTTT | TRBD1 | TRBV5-4 | NA | TRBJ1-1
CSVERDTSYEQYF | TGCAGCGTTGAAAGGGACACATCCTACGAGCAGTACTTC | NA | TRBV29-1 | NA | TRBJ2-7
CASSPPAGTDTQYF | TGTGCCAGCAGCCCCCCAGCGGGGACAGATACGCAGTATTTT | TRBD2 | TRBV7-8 | NA | TRBJ2-3
CAWSPTVDRGNEQFF | TGTGCCTGGAGTCCAACCGTTGACAGGGGAAATGAGCAGTTCTTC | TRBD1 | TRBV30 | NA | TRBJ2-1
CASSFRGRTYEQYF | TGTGCCAGCTCCTTTCGGGGCAGGACCTACGAGCAGTACTTC | NA | TRBV14 | NA | TRBJ2-7
CASSVEEQAGYTF | TGTGCCAGCAGCGTAGAGGAACAGGCAGGCTACACCTTC | NA | TRBV9 | NA | TRBJ1-2
CASSQDTYYQSGNNEQFF | TGCGCCAGCAGCCAAGATACATATTATCAGTCTGGTAACAATGAGCAGTTCTTC | NA | TRBV4-3 | NA | TRBJ2-1
CASSHFAGQPEYEQYF | TGTGCCAGCAGTCATTTCGCGGGACAGCCAGAGTACGAGCAGTACTTC | NA | TRBV28 | NA | TRBJ2-7
CASSWEGAGAQETQYF | TGTGCCAGCAGCTGGGAAGGGGCGGGAGCGCAAGAGACCCAGTACTTC | TRBD2 | TRBV13 | NA | TRBJ2-5
CASSDGGPEAFF | TGTGCCAGCAGTGACGGCGGTCCTGAAGCTTTCTTT | NA | TRBV6-4 | few | TRBJ1-1
CASSGKDITVEQPQHF | TGTGCCAGCAGCGGCAAGGACATCACCGTCGAGCAGCCCCAGCATTTT | NA | TRBV5-5 | few | TRBJ1-5
CASSPLLQGRYYGYTF | TGTGCCAGCAGTCCGCTGCTTCAGGGGCGATACTATGGCTACACCTTC | NA | TRBV27 | NA | TRBJ1-2
CASSLGGGRETQYF | TGTGCCAGCAGCTTAGGAGGAGGGCGCGAGACCCAGTACTTC | NA | TRBV13 | NA | TRBJ2-5
CSVSRQGGHEQYF | TGCAGCGTTTCGAGACAGGGTGGCCACGAGCAGTACTTC | TRBD1 | TRBV29-1 | medium-sized | TRBJ2-7
CASSPPSGLFGELFF | TGTGCCAGCAGTCCTCCCAGCGGGCTTTTCGGGGAGCTGTTTTTT | NA | TRBV28 | NA | TRBJ2-2
CASSVSVGQGYTEAFF | TGTGCCAGCAGCGTAAGTGTAGGACAGGGTTACACTGAAGCTTTCTTT | TRBD1 | TRBV9 | NA | TRBJ1-1
CSVEPATSGSINSYEQYF | TGCAGCGTTGAACCGGCGACTAGCGGGTCAATCAACTCCTACGAGCAGTACTTC | TRBD2 | TRBV29-1 | NA | TRBJ2-7
CASSFWGNEQFF | TGTGCCAGCAGTTTCTGGGGCAATGAGCAGTTCTTC | NA | TRBV27 | NA | TRBJ2-1
CASSLRRAGPGSPLHF | TGTGCCAGCAGCCTACGACGCGCCGGACCCGGGTCACCCCTCCACTTT | NA | TRBV7-2 | NA | TRBJ1-6
CATSRADYSNQPQHF | TGTGCCACCAGCAGAGCGGATTATAGCAATCAGCCCCAGCATTTT | NA | TRBV15 | NA | TRBJ1-5
CASSLSSSTNEKLFF | TGTGCCAGCAGTTTAAGCAGTTCAACTAATGAAAAACTGTTTTTT | NA | TRBV27 | NA | TRBJ1-4
CASSPNPGAILLNTEAFF | TGTGCCAGCTCACCAAATCCCGGGGCCATTTTATTGAACACTGAAGCTTTCTTT | NA | TRBV18 | NA | TRBJ1-1